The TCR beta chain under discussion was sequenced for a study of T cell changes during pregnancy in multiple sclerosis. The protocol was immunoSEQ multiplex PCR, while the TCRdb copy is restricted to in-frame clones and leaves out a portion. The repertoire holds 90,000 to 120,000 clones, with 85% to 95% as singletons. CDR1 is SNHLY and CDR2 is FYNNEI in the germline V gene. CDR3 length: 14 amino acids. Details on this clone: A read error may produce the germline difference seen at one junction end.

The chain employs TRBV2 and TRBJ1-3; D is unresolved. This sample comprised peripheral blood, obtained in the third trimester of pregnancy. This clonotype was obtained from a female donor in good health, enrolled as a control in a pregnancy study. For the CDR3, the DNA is TGCGGAGGAGGGCGGGGAATTTCTGGAAACACCATATATTTT. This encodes CGGGRGISGNTIYF.